This TCR delta chain was identified in a study of γδ T cells in repeated Plasmodium falciparum infection. Study-wide background: Donors were malaria-exposed Malian children or age- and gender-matched Australian children. Samples were taken at baseline, before some infections, and 21 days after each.

Flow sorting of PBMC yielded separate Vgamma9/Vdelta2+ and Vdelta2-negative gammadelta T cell populations for bulk repertoire analysis. TCRdb fed the multiplex PCR reads to CATT. The sample lists 45,000 to 50,000 delta-chain clones; approximately 1.5% were seen once. The CDR3 is 16 residues long. Germline V gives CDR1 TSWWSYY, CDR2 QGS. Study findings and constraints: Vdelta2-negative gammadelta repertoires, largely Vdelta1+, seemingly showed infection-driven waves of new clonal selection. Vgamma9/Vdelta2+ T cells showed a stable polyclonal repertoire with shared TCRgamma sequences.

There are a few counts of this clone. Its antigen is undetermined. This DNA's translation and the protein TCRdb lists, from a much larger clone, do not match at residue 12, likely due to a read error; the protein shown is translated from the DNA. Sequenced sample: gamma-delta T cells from blood. This chain joins TRDV1 and TRDJ1; D unresolved. Assignment of the J gene here rests on matching the DNA to germline, because TCRdb gives none. The TCR sequence derives from a pool of human donors (malaria-infected and uninfected, not separated). The CDR3 reads CALGELPPPYTGKLIF. The CDR3 DNA is TGTGCTCTTGGGGAACTGCCCCCACCGTACACCGGTAAACTCATCTTT.